The 9 T cell receptor beta chains given below trace back to one sample, sequenced in a study of blood T cell repertoires in COVID-19. TCRdb's copy holds only in-frame clones and misses some; the assay was immunoSEQ multiplex PCR. This sample yields a few hundred thousand clones, of which about 87% are seen a single time; approximately 6.2% belongs to the top ten. Input material: peripheral blood. Receptors originate from a man aged 60 to 69 who had recovered from COVID-19.

The chain links TRBV11-1 to TRBJ1-1; the match to TRBD1 covers 7 bases. J was trimmed by 0 bases and V by 1 base; bases with no gene match: 2. The CDR3 runs 15 residues. Per germline, CDR1 SGHAT and CDR2 FQDESV (reference sequence). The CDR3 DNA is TGTGCCAGCAGCTTAGGGGACAGAGTGAACACTGAAGCTTTCTTT. Its protein is CASSLGDRVNTEAFF.

The rearrangement joins TRBV19 to TRBJ1-1; the D is unclear. The germline gives CDR1 LNHDA, CDR2 SQIVND (reference sequence). Trimming stripped 0 bases from V and 4 bases from J, with 6 bases between. This CDR3 region has 13 residues. This CDR3 reads CASSIEARTEAFF. The CDR3 coding sequence is TGTGCCAGTAGTATAGAAGCGCGCACTGAAGCTTTCTTT.

The chain couples TRBV18 to TRBJ1-6; D gene uncertain. The CDR3 has 14 residues. The germline gives CDR1 KGHSH, CDR2 LQKENI. V shed 6 bases and J shed 8 bases, with 14 bases lying between them. Here the CDR3 DNA reads TGTGCCAGCTCGATCAGTGATACGTATTCACCCCTCCACTTT. It encodes CASSISDTYSPLHF.

The chain has TRBV18 and TRBJ1-5; no clear D. Trimming took 1 base from V and 6 from J, leaving 10 bases between them. The CDR3 is made up of 14 amino acids. CDR1 KGHSH and CDR2 LQKENI come from the germline V gene. CDR3 loop: CASSPQPGFQPQHF. In nucleotides, the CDR3 is TGTGCCAGCTCACCACAGCCGGGGTTTCAGCCCCAGCATTTT.

The J gene is TRBJ1-6, the V gene TRBV7-3; 7 positions agree with TRBD1. This CDR3 has 14 residues. V lost 3 bases to trimming and J lost 7 bases; unmatched junction nucleotides: 3. The V gene's germline CDR1 is SGHTA and CDR2 FQGTGA. CDR3 sequence (DNA): TGTGCCAGCAGCTTCAGGGGGGACAATTCACCCCTCCACTTT. This translates into CASSFRGDNSPLHF.

The chain carries TRBV5-6 and TRBJ2-3; possibly TRBD2 for D (5 bases). This CDR3 has 17 residues. CDR1 SGHDT and CDR2 YYEEEE come from the germline V gene. The V end was cut by 1 base, the J end by 2 bases, with 17 bases between. CDR3 sequence (DNA): TGTGCCAGCAGCTTGTTCCCCCCGGGGTCTGTCACAGATACGCAGTATTTT. Residues: CASSLFPPGSVTDTQYF.

A few counts support this clone. The gene calls are TRBV12-3 or TRBV12-4 and TRBJ1-4, with D hard to call. CDR3 size: 12 residues. Trimming took 5 bases from V and 8 from J, leaving 9 bases between them. Here the CDR3 DNA reads TGTGCCAGCAGTCAAACCAGGGAAAAACTGTTTTTT. Encoded protein: CASSQTREKLFF.

The CDR3 loop is CASSTGTGTYEQYF. In DNA, the CDR3 is TGTGCCAGCAGTACCGGGACAGGGACCTACGAGCAGTACTTC. The rearrangement links TRBV6-5 to TRBJ2-7; 9 nucleotides agree with TRBD1. CDR1 MNHEY and CDR2 SVGAGI come from the germline V gene. The ends lost 5 bases at V and 2 bases at J; junction bases unmatched: 4. The CDR3 is 14 amino acids.

The V call is TRBV4-2, the J call TRBJ2-7, with a tentative D call TRBD2 (6 bases). V was cut by 5 bases and J by 7 bases, with 24 bases left in between. The CDR3 is 16 amino acids. Germline lookup yields CDR1 LGHNA and CDR2 YNFKEQ. The CDR3 here is CASSSEATRANGEQYF. CDR3 DNA: TGTGCCAGCAGCTCAGAGGCGACTAGGGCGAACGGTGAGCAGTACTTC.